Below are 23 T cell receptor beta chains sequenced from a single sample in a study of cytomegalovirus exposure and HLA in healthy donors. The PCR used 60 Vbeta and 13 Jbeta primers. Sequencing used immunoSEQ multiplex PCR; TCRdb keeps in-frame clones, though not all of them. The repertoire holds just over 85,000 clones, roughly 70% seen once, with about 3% in the top ten. The sample consisted of PBMCs. The receptors shown here come from a man aged 35-49 years in good health and CMV-seronegative.

The chain links TRBV27 to TRBJ2-7; tentative D call: TRBD2 (6 bases). V was clipped by 6 bases and J by 3 bases, with 18 bases between them. This CDR3 comprises 15 residues. Germline V CDR1 and CDR2: MNHEY, SMNVEV (reference sequence). CDR3 nucleotide sequence: TGTGCCAGCAGCTACGATAGCGGACCGTACTACGAGCAGTACTTC. This sequence encodes CASSYDSGPYYEQYF.

The rearrangement joins TRBV4-1 to TRBJ2-7; D call uncertain. Germline CDR1 and CDR2: MGHRA and YSYEKL. The V and J ends lost 0 bases and 2 bases respectively, with 8 bases between them. The CDR3 sequence is 14 residues long. CDR3 residues: CASSQDSNPYEQYF. CDR3 DNA sequence: TGCGCCAGCAGCCAAGACAGTAATCCCTACGAGCAGTACTTC.

This chain uses TRBV6-6 with TRBJ2-3, with no clear D. V lost 6 bases and J 3 bases, leaving 4 bases between the germline ends. CDR1 and CDR2 from the germline V gene are MNHNY and SVGAGI (reference sequence). The CDR3 covers 11 residues. CDR3 coding DNA: TGTGCCAGCAGCGTTACAGATACGCAGTATTTT. It translates to CASSVTDTQYF.

The rearrangement links TRBV7-8 to TRBJ2-7; tentative D call: TRBD1 (6 bases). The CDR3 loop spans 13 amino acids. Germline V CDR1 and CDR2: SGHVS, FQNEAQ. V lost 1 base, J lost 7 bases, and 11 bases lay in between. CDR3 residues: CASSLVTGREQYF. Written as DNA, the CDR3 is TGTGCCAGCAGCTTAGTAACAGGGAGAGAGCAGTACTTC.

The chain joins TRBV7-3 to TRBJ2-7; 11 bases align to TRBD1. The V and J ends lost 4 bases and 6 bases, in that order; junction bases with no gene match: 5. CDR1 and CDR2 (germline): SGHTA, FQGTGA. The CDR3 has 14 amino acids. The CDR3 DNA is TGTGCCAGCAGCTCCTGGGGGACAGGGGGCGAGCAGTACTTC. Encoded protein: CASSSWGTGGEQYF.

V and J are TRBV28 and TRBJ2-2, with D maybe TRBD1 (5 bases). Per germline, CDR1 MDHEN and CDR2 SYDVKM. This CDR3 comprises 14 residues. Trimming left V 0 bases short and J 5 bases short, with 7 bases between. Here the CDR3 DNA reads TGTGCCAGCAGTTTATGGGGGCGTACCGGGGAGCTGTTTTTT. Translated: CASSLWGRTGELFF.

The J gene is TRBJ1-2, the V gene TRBV15; 11 nucleotides match TRBD1. Germline V CDR1 and CDR2: LNHNV, YYDKDF (reference sequence). This CDR3 is built from 15 residues. The junction had 8 bases not matched to a gene; V was cut back by 4 bases and J by 7 bases. The chain's CDR3 is CATSKRTGGNFGYTF. CDR3 coding DNA: TGTGCCACCAGCAAACGGACAGGGGGCAATTTTGGCTACACCTTC.

The chain is built from TRBV18 and TRBJ2-7, with TRBD1 matching over 7 bases. V trimming: 3 bases; J trimming: 5 bases; junction bases outside the gene matches: 13. CDR1 KGHSH and CDR2 LQKENI come from the germline V gene. The CDR3 is 16 amino acids. In DNA form, the CDR3 reads TGTGCCAGCTCACCTACAGACAGGGTTATTTCCAACGAGCAGTACTTC. As protein: CASSPTDRVISNEQYF.

The genes are TRBV7-8 and TRBJ2-1; D is perhaps TRBD1 (5 bases). The CDR3 spans 14 residues. Germline CDR1 SGHVS, CDR2 FQNEAQ. Trimming took 4 bases from V and 5 from J, leaving 12 bases between them. CDR3 residues: CASSWRIRDNEQFF. The CDR3 nucleotides are TGTGCCAGCAGCTGGAGAATCAGGGACAATGAGCAGTTCTTC.

This chain connects TRBV9 to TRBJ2-3; 11 nucleotides agree with TRBD1. The CDR3 length is 15 residues. Unmatched junction bases numbered 4, after V lost 5 bases and J lost 2 bases. CDR1 is SGDLS and CDR2 is YYNGEE in the germline V gene. The CDR3 DNA sequence: TGTGCCAGCAGGGGGGGACAGGGGGACACAGATACGCAGTATTTT. Translating it yields CASRGGQGDTDTQYF. Looking up the rest from reference TRBV9 and TRBJ2-3 gives the full variable domain: DSGVTQTPKHLITATGQRVTLRCSPRSGDLSVYWYQQSLDQGLQFLIQYYNGEERAKGNILERFSAQQFPDLHSELNLSSLELGDSALYFCASRGGQGDTDTQYFGPGTRLTVL.

V and J are TRBV28 and TRBJ1-2; D ambiguous. CDR1 is MDHEN and CDR2 is SYDVKM in the germline V gene. Trimming stripped 3 bases from V and 6 bases from J, with 2 bases between. This CDR3 comprises 10 residues. CDR3 bases: TGTGCCAGCAGTTTTAATGGCTACACCTTC. Protein sequence: CASSFNGYTF.

This chain links TRBV30 with TRBJ2-1; perhaps TRBD2 as D (7 bases). Germline CDR1 GTSNPN, CDR2 SVGIG (reference sequence). The CDR3 has 13 amino acids. The V end was cut by 2 bases, the J end by 8 bases, with 13 bases between. The CDR3 loop is CAWSTRGGHEQFF. CDR3 DNA: TGTGCCTGGAGTACGAGGGGGGGCCATGAGCAGTTCTTC.

CDR3 in DNA: TGTGCCAGCAGCCCGGGACAGGGCGAAAAACTGTTTTTT. Translation: CASSPGQGEKLFF. The rearrangement links TRBV7-9 to TRBJ1-4; 9 bases fit TRBD1. The germline gives CDR1 SEHNR, CDR2 FQNEAQ (reference sequence). The V segment lost 5 bases and the J segment 8 bases; nucleotides outside the gene matches: 3. This CDR3 region has 13 residues.

The CDR3 reads CASSQGDTHFYEQYF. The CDR3 DNA follows: TGCGCCAGCAGCCAGGGGGACACTCACTTCTACGAGCAGTACTTC. V gene TRBV4-3 combines with J gene TRBJ2-7, with D possibly being TRBD1 (6 bases). The CDR3 has 15 residues. V gave up 3 bases and J gave up 3 bases, with 15 bases separating them. Germline V lookup: CDR1 LGHNA, CDR2 YSLEER.

The J gene is TRBJ2-7, the V gene TRBV6-1; no definite D call. The V and J ends lost 3 bases and 6 bases respectively, with 9 bases between them. Germline values: CDR1 MNHNS, CDR2 SASEGT. The CDR3 runs 12 residues. CDR3 protein: CASSDTPGEQYF. Here the CDR3 DNA reads TGTGCCAGCAGTGACACCCCAGGCGAGCAGTACTTC.

The chain couples TRBV27 to TRBJ1-4; TRBD1 agrees at 7 bases. CDR3 size: 17 residues. The V gene's germline CDR1 is MNHEY and CDR2 SMNVEV (reference sequence). The ends lost 2 bases at V and 6 bases at J; junction bases unmatched: 12. DNA of the CDR3: TGTGCCAGCAGTTTAGTCCCGGAGGGGGCAATGGATGAAAAACTGTTTTTT. This gives the protein CASSLVPEGAMDEKLFF.

This chain joins TRBV18 and TRBJ2-4; a possible D gene is TRBD1 (6 bases). Germline V gene sequence: CDR1 KGHSH, CDR2 LQKENI. The CDR3 covers 16 residues. V shed 2 bases and J shed 2 bases, with 13 bases lying between them. As DNA, the CDR3 is TGTGCCAGCTCACCAACCCCGGGACACTCCAAAAACATTCAGTACTTC. Protein product: CASSPTPGHSKNIQYF. The whole variable domain, remainder taken from reference TRBV18 and TRBJ2-4, is NAGVMQNPRHLVRRRGQEARLRCSPMKGHSHVYWYRQLPEEGLKFMVYLQKENIIDESGMPKERFSAEFPKEGPSILRIQQVVRGDSAAYFCASSPTPGHSKNIQYFGAGTRLSVL.

In the case of this clone: The junction departs from the called germline gene at one end, perhaps through a read error. V usage is TRBV9 and J usage is TRBJ2-3, with TRBD2 identical over 11 bases. The V gene's germline CDR1 is SGDLS and CDR2 YYNGEE. The CDR3 consists of 15 residues. CDR3 sequence reads: CASSGGGPSTDTQYF. DNA for the CDR3: TGTGCCAGTAGCGGGGGGGGCCCTAGCACAGATACGCAGTATTTT.

The rearrangement uses TRBV15 and TRBJ1-2; D unresolved. Trimming took off 1 base at V and 6 bases at J, with 15 bases between the two ends. This CDR3 region has 15 residues. Germline-derived CDR1 and CDR2 are LNHNV and YYDKDF (reference sequence). The CDR3 region is CATSRVSGTANGYTF. In DNA form, the CDR3 reads TGTGCCACCAGCAGAGTGTCAGGTACAGCTAATGGCTACACCTTC.

The J gene is TRBJ1-4, the V gene TRBV25-1; no clear D gene. Germline CDR1 and CDR2: MGHDK and SYGVNS. The CDR3 consists of 15 residues. V was shortened by 4 bases and J by 3 bases, with 12 bases between the two germline ends. CDR3 in DNA: TGTGCCAGCAGTGTCGGCGGCGGTCCTAATGAAAAACTGTTTTTT. This sequence encodes CASSVGGGPNEKLFF.

The V call is TRBV7-2, the J call TRBJ1-2, with 7 bases aligning to TRBD1. The CDR3 has 15 amino acids. The germline V gene has CDR1 SGHTA and CDR2 FQGNSA. J gave up 4 bases and V 8 bases, and 13 bases lay outside the gene matches. CDR3 sequence reads: CASEPYRGTIYGYTF. CDR3 coding DNA: TGTGCCAGCGAGCCTTACAGGGGTACCATCTATGGCTACACCTTC.

The rearrangement joins TRBV6-5 to TRBJ2-3; TRBD2 aligns across 12 bases. The CDR3 consists of 15 residues. With 4 bases clipped from V and 2 bases from J, the junction kept 1 base outside the gene matches. From germline, CDR1 is MNHEY and CDR2 SVGAGI. The CDR3 region has the DNA TGTGCCAGCAGTTCTAGCGGGGGGGCCACAGATACGCAGTATTTT. It codes for CASSSSGGATDTQYF.

This clone was seen a single time. The rearrangement links TRBV13 to TRBJ2-5; no clear D gene. V was clipped by 0 bases and J by 5 bases, with 4 bases between them. CDR3 length: 12 residues. Germline assignment: CDR1 PRHDT and CDR2 FYEKMQ (reference sequence). In DNA, the CDR3 is TGTGCCAGCAGCTTAGGCAGGGAGACCCAGTACTTC. Translating it yields CASSLGRETQYF.